The 25 T cell receptor beta chains in this list originate from one sample, sequenced in a study of CD8 T cells in ankylosing spondylitis (TCRdb year 2017). To prepare the library, 5' RACE was applied. Sequenced on an Illumina HiSeq 2500. In-frame beta chains were kept once TCRdb had trimmed the public reads at Q25 with fastp and called clones with MiXCR. CDR3 protein sequences are deduplicated, and each keeps its most common genes and DNA. This sample gives roughly 60,000 distinct CDR3 sequences in total; about 6% of them show up just once. The top ten clonotypes cover roughly 4.8% of the sample. Sequencing was done on a sample of synovial fluid, either unsorted or a sorted T cell fraction (not recorded which). All receptors come from a male donor with ankylosing spondylitis.

At least ten counts were recorded for this clonotype. This chain links TRBV6-5 with TRBJ1-1; TRBD1 matches at 7 bases. The CDR3 has 12 amino acids. V shed 6 bases and J 10 bases; nucleotides not matched to a gene: 8. Germline CDR1 is MNHEY and CDR2 is SVGAGI. The CDR3 DNA is TGTGCCAGCAGAGTACAGGGGTCGGGAGCTTTCTTT. This codes for CASRVQGSGAFF.

This clonotype occurred many times. The chain couples TRBV4-1 to TRBJ1-5; TRBD1 aligns across 7 bases. This CDR3 region has 16 residues. Looked up from germline, CDR1 is MGHRA and CDR2 is YSYEKL. The J segment lost 2 bases and the V segment lost 0 bases, leaving 4 bases of the junction unmatched. The CDR3 here is CASSQESTGGNQPQHF. CDR3 bases: TGCGCCAGCAGCCAAGAGTCCACAGGGGGCAATCAGCCCCAGCATTTT.

This clonotype has a handful of counts. The final CDR3 position lacks the conserved phenylalanine or tryptophan, pointing to a likely read error. This chain joins TRBV5-1 and TRBJ1-1; a possible D gene is TRBD1 (5 bases). CDR3 length: 16 residues. The V end lost 6 bases, the J end lost 1 base, and 19 bases lay between the germline ends. Looked up from germline, CDR1 is SGHRS and CDR2 is YFSETQ. This CDR3 is CASTIHPGRENTEAFL. CDR3 DNA: TGCGCCAGCACCATCCATCCGGGCAGGGAGAACACTGAAGCTTTCCTT.

Many counts were recorded for this clonotype. The chain joins TRBV29-1 to TRBJ2-1, with 9 bases aligning to TRBD2. J was trimmed by 4 bases and V by 6 bases; bases with no gene match: 4. Germline CDR1 and CDR2: SQVTM and ANQGSEA. This CDR3 is built from 13 residues. As DNA, the CDR3 is TGCAGCGTCCCGACTAGCGGATACAATGAGCAGTTCTTC. This translates into CSVPTSGYNEQFF.

The chain employs TRBV7-8 and TRBJ2-7; TRBD2 aligns across 7 bases. CDR3 length: 15 amino acids. The trim removed 1 base at V and 12 bases at J, leaving 15 bases unmatched. The germline V gene encodes CDR1 SGHVS and CDR2 FQNEAQ. The CDR3 loop is CASSLGGGVLGWSYF. The CDR3, as DNA: TGTGCCAGCAGCTTAGGGGGGGGAGTCCTCGGTTGGTCGTACTTC.

The sample holds a few counts of this clonotype. The chain joins TRBV30 to TRBJ2-2; TRBD2 matches 12 bases. Looked up from germline, CDR1 is GTSNPN and CDR2 is SVGIG (reference sequence). The CDR3 contains 17 residues. With 3 bases clipped from V and 7 bases from J, the junction kept 12 bases outside the gene matches. This chain's CDR3 is CAWRAPLAGGPNGELFF. The CDR3 region has the DNA TGTGCCTGGAGAGCCCCTCTAGCGGGAGGGCCTAACGGGGAGCTGTTTTTT. The complete variable domain, with remaining parts taken from reference TRBV30 and TRBJ2-2, reads SQTIHQWPATLVQPVGSPLSLECTVEGTSNPNLYWYRQAAGRGLQLLFYSVGIGQISSEVPQNLSASRPQDRQFILSSKKLLLSDSGFYLCAWRAPLAGGPNGELFFGEGSRLTVL.

This clonotype was detected ten times or more. The V call is TRBV5-6, the J call TRBJ2-5, with TRBD1 matching 8 bases. Germline CDR1 is SGHDT and CDR2 is YYEEEE. J gave up 4 bases and V 0 bases, and 5 bases lay outside the gene matches. The CDR3 sequence is 15 residues long. The DNA for the CDR3 is TGTGCCAGCAGCTTGGTGGACAGGGCACGAGAGACCCAGTACTTC. It encodes CASSLVDRARETQYF.

This clonotype was detected many times. The gene calls are TRBV19 and TRBJ1-1, with 8 bases identical to TRBD1. V lost 3 bases, J lost 6 bases, and 9 bases stayed unmatched. Looked up from germline, CDR1 is LNHDA and CDR2 is SQIVND (reference sequence). CDR3 size: 15 residues. The CDR3 loop reads CASSILRTGRPEAFF. The CDR3 region has the DNA TGTGCCAGTAGTATCCTCCGGACAGGGAGGCCTGAAGCTTTCTTT.

This clonotype came up many times. CDR3 coding DNA: TGTGCCAGCAGCCAATCGTTTTTACTGGGAGAGCAGTACTTC. It encodes CASSQSFLLGEQYF. This chain connects TRBV3-1 to TRBJ2-7; D is unclear. The CDR3 extends over 14 amino acids. CDR1 and CDR2 (germline): LGHDT, YNNKEL (reference sequence). V was pared by 2 bases and J by 7 bases, with 15 bases between.

This clonotype was seen ten or more times. The chain has TRBV29-1 and TRBJ2-5; D is possibly TRBD1 (6 bases). The CDR3 covers 14 residues. Per germline, CDR1 SQVTM and CDR2 ANQGSEA. V was cut by 6 bases and J by 6 bases, with 20 bases left in between. The CDR3 region has the DNA TGCAGCGTAATCCCAGGGGCGGGTGGAAAGACCCAGTACTTC. Its protein product is CSVIPGAGGKTQYF.

This clonotype was counted only a few times. The chain couples TRBV2 to TRBJ1-2; 11 bases line up with TRBD1. V dropped 1 base and J dropped 2; count of bases not matched to a gene: 0. Germline CDR1 and CDR2: SNHLY and FYNNEI. The CDR3 spans 15 residues. The CDR3 is CASSEGTGGNYGYTF. The DNA of the CDR3 is TGTGCCAGCAGTGAAGGGACAGGGGGCAACTATGGCTACACCTTC.

Many counts were recorded for this clonotype. The genes are TRBV14 and TRBJ1-6, with unresolved D. The CDR3 extends over 14 amino acids. Germline CDR1 is SGHDN and CDR2 is FVKESK. V was cut by 1 base and J by 4 bases, with 5 bases left in between. CDR3 in DNA: TGTGCCAGCAGCCAAGCACGGTATAATTCACCCCTCCACTTT. Translating it yields CASSQARYNSPLHF.

This clonotype was observed a handful of times. The chain uses TRBV2 and TRBJ2-1, with TRBD2 identical over 8 bases. J gave up 9 bases and V 4 bases, and 8 bases lay outside the gene matches. The CDR3 has 14 amino acids. Germline V gene data show CDR1 as SNHLY and CDR2 as FYNNEI. CDR3: CASSAERGYGEQFF. The DNA for the CDR3 is TGTGCCAGCAGTGCGGAGCGGGGGTACGGTGAGCAGTTCTTC.

This clonotype has at least ten counts. The V call is TRBV5-4, the J call TRBJ2-5, with D possibly TRBD1 on 5 matching bases. CDR3 size: 15 residues. V was shortened by 4 bases and J by 1 base, with 14 bases between the two germline ends. Germline CDR1 reads SGHNT; CDR2 reads YYREEE (reference sequence). The CDR3, as DNA: TGTGCCAGCAGCCAGGGTTTGAGGACCCAAGAGACCCAGTACTTC. This gives the protein CASSQGLRTQETQYF.

Sample share makes this clonotype medium-sized. This sequence joins TRBV7-6 and TRBJ2-3; 11 bases are shared with TRBD2. This CDR3 is built from 15 residues. J was trimmed by 6 bases and V by 6 bases; bases with no gene match: 8. Germline values: CDR1 SGHVS, CDR2 FNYEAQ. CDR3 protein: CASRELAGVADTQYF. In nucleotides, the CDR3 is TGTGCCAGCAGGGAACTAGCGGGAGTAGCGGATACGCAGTATTTT.

Only a few counts were recorded for this clonotype. The chain is built from TRBV29-1 and TRBJ2-7; 7 positions match TRBD2. Trimming cost V 6 bases and J 6 bases; bases outside gene matches: 14. This CDR3 comprises 14 residues. Germline V lookup: CDR1 SQVTM, CDR2 ANQGSEA. The CDR3 reads CSVLLLGGPPEQYF. The CDR3 nucleotides are TGCAGCGTGTTGTTATTGGGAGGGCCTCCCGAGCAGTACTTC.

The chain joins TRBV2 to TRBJ2-2, with D unresolved. Germline loops: CDR1 SNHLY, CDR2 FYNNEI. This CDR3 contains 14 residues. Trimming removed 8 bases at V and 0 bases at J, with 10 bases between. The CDR3 is CASCPASNTGELFF. The CDR3 DNA is TGTGCCAGCTGTCCAGCATCGAACACCGGGGAGCTGTTTTTT.

This clonotype has a handful of counts. This chain connects TRBV4-3 to TRBJ2-3; tentatively, D is TRBD1 (5 bases). The V end lost 0 bases, the J end lost 0 bases, and 10 bases lay between the germline ends. This CDR3 region has 16 residues. The germline gives CDR1 LGHNA, CDR2 YSLEER. In DNA form, the CDR3 reads TGCGCCAGCAGCCAAGATCGTAGGACAAGCACAGATACGCAGTATTTT. It is translated as CASSQDRRTSTDTQYF.

This clonotype was counted ten times or more. J is TRBJ2-3 and V is TRBV7-9; D is uncertain. V was shortened by 1 base and J by 3 bases, with 14 bases between the two germline ends. The CDR3 spans 16 residues. CDR1 SEHNR and CDR2 FQNEAQ come from the germline V gene (reference sequence). CDR3: CASSLGLDSRTDTQYF. CDR3 bases: TGTGCCAGCAGCTTAGGTCTAGACTCAAGAACAGATACGCAGTATTTT.

This clonotype was counted at least ten times. CDR3 in DNA: TGTGCCAGCAGAGTTCCCCCCGGTACGTTCAGCAATCAGCCCCAGCATTTT. This translates into CASRVPPGTFSNQPQHF. The chain recombines TRBV28 with TRBJ1-5; no reliable D call. The germline V gene has CDR1 MDHEN and CDR2 SYDVKM. V lost 6 bases and J lost 1, with 19 bases in between. There are 17 residues in the CDR3.

The chain is built from TRBV28 and TRBJ2-1, with 7 bases lining up with TRBD2. The CDR3 is 16 residues long. Germline values: CDR1 MDHEN, CDR2 SYDVKM. Trimming at V came to 5 bases and at J to 1 base, leaving 8 bases not matched to a gene. Here the CDR3 DNA reads TGTGCCAGCAGTCTGAGATGGGGAGGGTCCTACAATGAGCAGTTCTTC. Residues: CASSLRWGGSYNEQFF.

The table lists this clonotype with many counts. The CDR3 loop is CASSQGLAGAYEQYF. The CDR3 DNA sequence: TGTGCCAGCAGCCAGGGGCTAGCGGGAGCCTACGAGCAGTACTTC. The rearrangement uses TRBV28 and TRBJ2-7; TRBD2 agrees at 10 bases. This CDR3 has 15 amino acids. CDR1 is MDHEN, CDR2 SYDVKM, per germline. V gave up 6 bases and J gave up 2 bases; unmatched junction bases: 7.

The chain links TRBV6-1 to TRBJ1-1, with 8 bases identical to TRBD1. V gave up 2 bases and J gave up 5 bases; unmatched junction bases: 13. Germline V gives CDR1 MNHNS, CDR2 SASEGT. There are 17 residues in the CDR3. The chain's CDR3 is CASSEINPTGGITEAFF. The CDR3 DNA sequence: TGTGCCAGCAGTGAAATTAACCCCACAGGGGGGATTACTGAAGCTTTCTTT.

This clonotype was detected ten times or more. This sequence joins TRBV11-3 and TRBJ1-1; D unresolved. The CDR3 covers 13 residues. Germline CDR1 reads SGHNT; CDR2 reads YENEEA. Trimming removed 3 bases from V and 1 base from J, with 6 bases in between. CDR3 protein: CASSFPENTEAFF. The CDR3 DNA is TGTGCCAGCAGCTTCCCAGAGAACACTGAAGCTTTCTTT.

This clonotype was observed at least ten times. This chain uses TRBV15 with TRBJ2-2; tentative D call: TRBD1 (6 bases). The CDR3 spans 18 residues. Germline assignment: CDR1 LNHNV and CDR2 YYDKDF (reference sequence). The ends were cut back, 1 base at V and 9 bases at J, with 24 bases in the middle. The chain's CDR3 is CATSRAPVQRQGKRELFF. The DNA for the CDR3 is TGTGCCACCAGCAGAGCCCCAGTTCAGCGTCAGGGGAAGCGGGAGCTGTTTTTT.